A single sample gave rise to the 28 T cell receptor beta chains below, sequenced in a study of T cell responses to AZD1222 COVID-19 vaccine. Clones were sequenced by immunoSEQ multiplex PCR, and TCRdb holds only the in-frame ones, with some missing. Here the sample spans roughly 55,000 clones, 87% being singletons. The sample here was peripheral blood, taken on day 0 of AZD1222 vaccination. Receptor source: an adult in good health.

DNA for the CDR3: TGTGCCAGCAGCTTAGGGACCTCTGGGGCCAACGTCCTGACTTTC. Its protein is CASSLGTSGANVLTF. The rearrangement links TRBV5-8 to TRBJ2-6; the D gene could be TRBD1 or TRBD2 (5 bases each). CDR1 is SGHTS and CDR2 is YDEGEE in the germline V gene. Deletions cut 2 bases from V and 0 bases from J, with 6 bases between. This CDR3 is 15 amino acids long.

The CDR3 loop reads CASSQDRGQGGYTF. The DNA for the CDR3 is TGTGCCAGCAGTCAAGACAGGGGGCAAGGTGGCTACACCTTC. This rearrangement joins TRBV6-6 to TRBJ1-2; the match to TRBD1 covers 10 bases. CDR1 is MNHNY, CDR2 SVGAGI, per germline (reference sequence). The CDR3 is 14 residues long. J lost 7 bases, V lost 5 bases, and 7 bases had no gene match.

The chain couples TRBV4-3 to TRBJ2-7, with D possibly TRBD2 on 5 matching bases. V shed 0 bases and J shed 5 bases, with 14 bases lying between them. Germline V gives CDR1 LGHNA, CDR2 YSLEER. There are 15 residues in the CDR3. The DNA for the CDR3 is TGCGCCAGCAGCCAAGAGAGGGTAGGCAGCGACGAGCAGTACTTC. It codes for CASSQERVGSDEQYF.

The CDR3 bases are TGTGCCAGCAGTGAGGGACAGGGCGGCAACTACAATGAGCAGTTCTTC. Its protein product is CASSEGQGGNYNEQFF. This chain connects TRBV25-1 to TRBJ2-1; 9 nucleotides match TRBD1. Losses at the gene ends were 3 bases for V and 3 bases for J; bases not matched to a gene: 6. Germline V gene data show CDR1 as MGHDK and CDR2 as SYGVNS. This CDR3 is built from 16 residues.

The genes are TRBV18 and TRBJ1-3, with D possibly matching TRBD1 (5 bases). Germline CDR1 KGHSH, CDR2 LQKENI. There are 13 residues in the CDR3. The V end lost 6 bases, the J end lost 8 bases, and 14 bases lay between the germline ends. CDR3: CASSPPVRDTIYF. In DNA, the CDR3 is TGTGCCAGCTCTCCCCCCGTCAGGGACACCATATATTTT.

The chain employs TRBV6-1 and TRBJ2-3; possibly TRBD2 for D (5 bases). CDR3 length equals 14 residues. CDR1 is MNHNS and CDR2 is SASEGT in the germline V gene. The germline V and J ends were trimmed by 3 bases and 6 bases, with 13 bases remaining between them. In DNA, the CDR3 is TGTGCCAGCAGTGACGAGGGCCCGCGGGATACGCAGTATTTT. Its protein product is CASSDEGPRDTQYF.

This clone was seen only once. V is TRBV7-9 and J is TRBJ2-1, with 7 bases fitting TRBD1. CDR3 size: 13 residues. V was pared by 4 bases and J by 9 bases, with 6 bases of the junction left unmatched. The germline gives CDR1 SEHNR, CDR2 FQNEAQ (reference sequence). In DNA form, the CDR3 reads TGTGCCAGCAGCTCAGAACAGGGGAGTGAGCAGTTCTTC. Protein: CASSSEQGSEQFF.

In this sample, this clone turned up a few times. This chain links TRBV18 with TRBJ1-1; D not certain. V was cut by 6 bases and J by 2 bases, with 10 bases left in between. The CDR3 is 13 amino acids. Germline loops: CDR1 KGHSH, CDR2 LQKENI. CDR3 DNA: TGTGCCAGCTCGGACGGAGAAAACACTGAAGCTTTCTTT. This sequence encodes CASSDGENTEAFF.

The chain couples TRBV19 to TRBJ1-2, with D perhaps matching TRBD1 (5 bases). The CDR3 consists of 14 residues. The germline CDR1 and CDR2 sequences are LNHDA and SQIVND (reference sequence). Trimming took 9 bases from V and 2 from J, leaving 16 bases between them. The CDR3 DNA sequence: TGTGCCAGCCAGTACGTTGGGGGGAACTATGGCTACACCTTC. The encoded protein is CASQYVGGNYGYTF.

The chain recombines TRBV5-4 with TRBJ2-1; 8 bases are shared with TRBD2. J was trimmed by 9 bases and V by 1 base; bases with no gene match: 0. CDR1 is SGHNT and CDR2 is YYREEE in the germline V gene (reference sequence). This CDR3 is 12 amino acids long. The CDR3 here is CASSLSGGEQFF. The CDR3 DNA is TGTGCCAGCAGCTTGAGCGGGGGTGAGCAGTTCTTC.

The chain links TRBV19 to TRBJ1-2, with D possibly matching TRBD1 (5 bases). V was pared by 5 bases and J by 11 bases, with 21 bases between. The CDR3 has 14 residues. From germline, CDR1 is LNHDA and CDR2 SQIVND (reference sequence). The CDR3 nucleotides read TGTGCCAGTAGTGAAGGGGACTCTCAACTGGAGTACACCTTC. Translation gives CASSEGDSQLEYTF. Using reference TRBV19 and TRBJ1-2 for the parts outside the CDR3, the full variable domain is DGGITQSPKYLFRKEGQNVTLSCEQNLNHDAMYWYRQDPGQGLRLIYYSQIVNDFQKGDIAEGYSVSREKKESFPLTVTSAQKNPTAFYLCASSEGDSQLEYTFGSGTRLTVV.

The chain recombines TRBV28 with TRBJ2-7; D might be TRBD1 or TRBD2, each matching 5 bases. Trimming removed 6 bases from V and 5 bases from J, with 14 bases in between. The CDR3 has 13 residues. The germline V gene encodes CDR1 MDHEN and CDR2 SYDVKM. CDR3 bases: TGTGCCAGCAGAGGGACGGTCTTCAACGAGCAGTACTTC. This codes for CASRGTVFNEQYF.

This chain links TRBV6-5 with TRBJ2-1, with a possible D match to TRBD1 (5 bases). The CDR3 covers 14 residues. Trimming pared 0 bases from V and 9 bases from J, leaving 12 bases between. Germline V gene lookup returns CDR1 MNHEY and CDR2 SVGAGI. This CDR3 reads CASSYSAGLGEQFF. The CDR3 coding sequence is TGTGCCAGCAGTTACTCGGCAGGGCTCGGTGAGCAGTTCTTC.

This chain connects TRBV6-5 to TRBJ1-2; 11 nucleotides align to TRBD1. The length of the CDR3 is 15 residues. The germline gives CDR1 MNHEY, CDR2 SVGAGI. V gave up 6 bases and J gave up 4 bases; unmatched junction bases: 7. The CDR3 sequence: CASSRTGGHSYGYTF. The DNA of the CDR3 is TGTGCCAGCAGCCGGACAGGGGGCCATAGCTATGGCTACACCTTC.

This clone came up a few times. V is TRBV12-5 and J is TRBJ1-4, with a weak D call TRBD1 (6 bases). In germline, CDR1 is LGHNT, CDR2 FRNRAP. The CDR3 length is 15 residues. V lost 6 bases, J lost 3 bases, and 14 bases lay in between. The CDR3 DNA reads as TGTGCTAGTGGCCCTCCCGGGGGCCCTAATGAAAAACTGTTTTTT. It encodes CASGPPGGPNEKLFF.

The chain has TRBV3-1 (or the pseudogene TRBV3-2) and TRBJ1-2; TRBD1 matches at 7 bases. Germline CDR1 is LGHDT and CDR2 is YNNKEL (reference sequence). The V and J ends lost 2 bases and 5 bases, in that order; junction bases with no gene match: 14. The CDR3 covers 17 residues. This CDR3 reads CASSQQPRQGHIYGYTF. CDR3 bases: TGTGCCAGCAGCCAACAGCCCCGACAGGGACATATTTATGGCTACACCTTC.

V is TRBV24-1 and J is TRBJ2-1; D tentatively reads TRBD1 or TRBD2 (5 bases each). Germline CDR1 KGHDR, CDR2 SFDVKD. This CDR3 contains 17 residues. Trimming removed 2 bases at V and 2 bases at J, with 15 bases between. This CDR3 reads CATSDWSGTSTYNEQFF. The CDR3, as DNA: TGTGCCACCAGTGATTGGTCCGGGACCTCAACCTACAATGAGCAGTTCTTC.

The rearrangement uses TRBV9 and TRBJ2-3; the D is unclear. V lost 0 bases, J lost 5 bases, and 1 base lay in between. Germline lookup yields CDR1 SGDLS and CDR2 YYNGEE. There are 11 residues in the CDR3. The CDR3 sequence: CASSVGDTQYF. CDR3 sequence (DNA): TGTGCCAGCAGCGTAGGAGATACGCAGTATTTT.

The V call is TRBV10-3, the J call TRBJ2-1; 9 bases fit TRBD1. Germline CDR1 reads ENHRY; CDR2 reads SYGVKD. The CDR3 has 14 amino acids. The ends lost 4 bases at V and 6 bases at J; junction bases unmatched: 4. In DNA, the CDR3 is TGTGCCATCAGTGTCAGGACAGGGGCCAATGAGCAGTTCTTC. This encodes CAISVRTGANEQFF.

The rearrangement links TRBV7-9 to TRBJ2-4; 7 bases map to TRBD1. V was clipped by 4 bases and J by 5 bases; unmatched bases: 5. Germline CDR1 reads SEHNR; CDR2 reads FQNEAQ (reference sequence). This CDR3 contains 14 residues. CDR3 sequence: CASSSHRGENIQYF. The CDR3 nucleotides read TGTGCCAGCAGCTCCCACAGGGGAGAAAACATTCAGTACTTC.

The genes are TRBV5-1 and TRBJ1-2, with 9 bases lining up with TRBD1. The germline V gene has CDR1 SGHRS and CDR2 YFSETQ. Unmatched junction bases numbered 8, after V lost 6 bases and J lost 5 bases. This CDR3 comprises 14 residues. DNA for the CDR3: TGCGCCAGCACTCTTCCGGGACAGGGTTATGGCTACACCTTC. Its translation: CASTLPGQGYGYTF.

This clone was seen only once. The chain has TRBV24-1 and TRBJ2-2; 11 nucleotides line up with TRBD2. CDR1 is KGHDR and CDR2 is SFDVKD in the germline V gene. Trimming took 6 bases from V and 0 from J; bases not matched to a gene: 8. CDR3 length: 18 residues. The CDR3 reads CATSNGASGGTNTGELFF. Written as DNA, the CDR3 is TGTGCCACCAGTAATGGCGCTAGCGGGGGGACGAACACCGGGGAGCTGTTTTTT.

The table lists this clone with a count of one. The gene calls are TRBV23-1 and TRBJ1-6; no clear D gene. TRBV23-1 is assigned to the ORF class and has an uncertain function. V lost 0 bases and J 0 bases, leaving 12 bases between the germline ends. This CDR3 is 18 amino acids long. The CDR3 nucleotides read TGCGCCAGCAGTCAATCGGTCGCGGGGAGCTCCTATAATTCACCCCTCCACTTT. Translation: CASSQSVAGSSYNSPLHF.

Only a few counts were recorded for this clone. The chain uses TRBV6-2 or TRBV6-3 and TRBJ2-7, with D possibly matching TRBD2 (5 bases). This CDR3 contains 11 residues. Trimming stripped 5 bases from V and 7 bases from J, with 9 bases between. The germline CDR1 and CDR2 sequences are MNHEY and SVGEGT. The CDR3 sequence is CASSQRGEQYF. DNA of the CDR3: TGTGCCAGCAGTCAACGAGGGGAGCAGTACTTC.

The rearrangement uses TRBV7-9 and TRBJ2-7; no reliable D call. This CDR3 comprises 13 residues. Trimming took off 5 bases at V and 2 bases at J, with 10 bases between the two ends. Germline loops: CDR1 SEHNR, CDR2 FQNEAQ (reference sequence). The CDR3 protein is CASSPPTPYEQYF. The CDR3 nucleotides read TGTGCCAGCAGCCCCCCCACCCCCTACGAGCAGTACTTC. Full variable domain (outside the CDR3, taken from reference TRBV7-9 and TRBJ2-7): DTGVSQNPRHKITKRGQNVTFRCDPISEHNRLYWYRQTLGQGPEFLTYFQNEAQLEKSRLLSDRFSAERPKGSFSTLEIQRTEQGDSAMYLCASSPPTPYEQYFGPGTRLTVT.

This chain joins TRBV7-9 and TRBJ2-2; TRBD2 might be the D (6 bases). The germline V gene has CDR1 SEHNR and CDR2 FQNEAQ (reference sequence). Trimming pared 2 bases from V and 1 base from J, leaving 14 bases between. This CDR3 has 17 amino acids. The CDR3 coding sequence is TGTGCCAGCAGCTTATTGGCGGGGCCCGGGAACACCGGGGAGCTGTTTTTT. Amino acids: CASSLLAGPGNTGELFF.

The chain couples TRBV5-1 to TRBJ2-5; D is perhaps TRBD1 (6 bases). With 1 base removed from V and 2 bases from J, the gap between germline ends came to 12 bases. Germline V CDR1 and CDR2: SGHRS, YFSETQ. The CDR3 has 15 amino acids. The CDR3 DNA sequence: TGCGCCAGCAGCTTGTACCGACAGGTACAAGAGACCCAGTACTTC. Translating it yields CASSLYRQVQETQYF. The complete variable domain, with remaining parts taken from reference TRBV5-1 and TRBJ2-5, reads KAGVTQTPRYLIKTRGQQVTLSCSPISGHRSVSWYQQTPGQGLQFLFEYFSETQRNKGNFPGRFSGRQFSNSRSEMNVSTLELGDSALYLCASSLYRQVQETQYFGPGTRLLVL.

The V and J genes are TRBV5-4 and TRBJ2-2; 7 bases agree with TRBD1. The CDR3 extends over 15 amino acids. Germline trimming cut 4 bases from V and 2 bases from J; bases unmatched to any gene: 5. CDR1 and CDR2 from the germline V gene are SGHNT and YYREEE (reference sequence). The CDR3 nucleotides are TGTGCCAGCAGCCTTGGACAGGTTAACACCGGGGAGCTGTTTTTT. This translates into CASSLGQVNTGELFF.